This TCR beta chain derives from a study of blood T cell repertoires in COVID-19. Study details: Italy, Spain and the United States were the sources of the convalescent and acute COVID-19 samples. Nucleic acid was either cDNA or gDNA, and it came from T cells, B-cell-depleted T cells, or PBMCs.

As handled by the study authors: From reference gene primer amplification, estimates of nucleated cell counts were derived. Only in-frame clones appear in the TCRdb table, and some are missing; sequencing was by immunoSEQ multiplex PCR. Clone size and the V and J calls come from that table; the DNA yielded D and trimming. The data show fewer than 110,000 clones, around nine tenths seen once. CDR1 and CDR2 (germline): SGHVS, FQNEAQ. The CDR3 has 14 amino acids. V was pared by 5 bases and J by 6 bases, with 8 bases of the junction left unmatched. V gene TRBV7-8 combines with J gene TRBJ1-2, with 8 nucleotides matching TRBD1. Sample: peripheral blood. The source is a woman aged 25 to 39 with acute or convalescent COVID-19. CDR3 loop: CASSKSQGADGYTF. The CDR3 nucleotides are TGTGCCAGCAGCAAATCTCAGGGGGCGGATGGCTACACCTTC.